What follows describes a single T cell receptor beta chain. This entry is derived from a study of shared clonotypes between healthy human individuals. This CDR3 comprises 16 residues. Germline CDR1 SGHDT, CDR2 YYEEEE. Deletions cut 2 bases from V and 3 bases from J, with 17 bases between. Sequencing was performed with immunoSEQ multiplex PCR; in TCRdb, only in-frame clones are kept and a portion is missing. The table shows some 1 million clones, with about 76% occurring only once. This clonotype originated in a man aged 18 to 29 in good health. The chain couples TRBV5-6 to TRBJ1-2; D ambiguous. Sequenced material: memory CD4+ T cells sorted from blood. Subset of the sample: CD45RA-negative fraction. In DNA, the CDR3 is TGTGCCAGCAGCTTTCTTGGGAGGGATTTAGACTATGGCTACACCTTC. Protein product: CASSFLGRDLDYGYTF.